This TCR beta chain stems from a study of T cell responses to AZD1222 COVID-19 vaccine. The repertoire was sequenced with immunoSEQ multiplex PCR; TCRdb's copy has only in-frame clones and lacks some. The sample includes 87,000 or so clones, roughly 89% of them seen just once. The TCR was taken from an adult in good health. The input for sequencing was peripheral blood, taken on day 0 of AZD1222 vaccination.

The DNA for the CDR3 is TGTGCCAGCTCACCGACAGGGTTCAACCAAGAGACCCAGTACTTC. Its protein is CASSPTGFNQETQYF. The chain recombines TRBV18 with TRBJ2-5; 7 bases line up with TRBD1. The CDR3 spans 15 residues. The V gene's germline CDR1 is KGHSH and CDR2 LQKENI. V lost 3 bases and J lost 0; bases outside the gene matches: 4.